This TCR beta chain came from a study of shared clonotypes between healthy human individuals. Looking at the study overall: A donor's plate count was three for CD4 naive and three for CD4 memory; CD8 naive had two and CD8 memory one.

From germline, CDR1 is MDHEN and CDR2 SYDVKM. The CDR3 loop spans 13 amino acids. V lost 0 bases to trimming and J lost 7 bases, with 9 bases between them. TCRdb's table, derived via immunoSEQ multiplex PCR, lists solely in-frame clones and lacks some. The table records 2,500,000 or so clones, roughly 93% of them present only once. V gene TRBV28 combines with J gene TRBJ1-2, with no clear D. Sequencing was done on a sample of naive CD4+ T cells from PBMCs. The subset is: CD45RA+ positively selected. The TCR comes from a man younger than 30 in good health. Some clones in this sample may be carry-over from other donors' samples. CDR3 bases: TGTGCCAGCAGTTTATGGCCAACTTTTGGCTACACCTTC. It encodes CASSLWPTFGYTF.